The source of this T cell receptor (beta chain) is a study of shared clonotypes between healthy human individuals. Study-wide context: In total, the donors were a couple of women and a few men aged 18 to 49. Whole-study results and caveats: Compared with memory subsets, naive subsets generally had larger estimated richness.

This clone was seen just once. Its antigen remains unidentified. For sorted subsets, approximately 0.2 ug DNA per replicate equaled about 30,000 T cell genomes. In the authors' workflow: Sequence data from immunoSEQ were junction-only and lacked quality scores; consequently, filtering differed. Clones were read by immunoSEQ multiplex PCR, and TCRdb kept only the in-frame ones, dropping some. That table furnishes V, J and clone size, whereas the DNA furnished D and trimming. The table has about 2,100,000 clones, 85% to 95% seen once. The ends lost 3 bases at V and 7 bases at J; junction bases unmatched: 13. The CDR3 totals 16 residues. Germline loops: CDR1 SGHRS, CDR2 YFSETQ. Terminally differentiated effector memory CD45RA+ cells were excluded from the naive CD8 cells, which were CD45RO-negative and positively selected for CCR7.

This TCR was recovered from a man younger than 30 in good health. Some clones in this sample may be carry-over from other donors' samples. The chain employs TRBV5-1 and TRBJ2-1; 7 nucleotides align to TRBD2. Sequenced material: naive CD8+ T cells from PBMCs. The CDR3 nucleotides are TGCGCCAGCAGCTCGGTAGGACCTCTAGCGGTGAATGAGCAGTTCTTC. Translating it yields CASSSVGPLAVNEQFF.